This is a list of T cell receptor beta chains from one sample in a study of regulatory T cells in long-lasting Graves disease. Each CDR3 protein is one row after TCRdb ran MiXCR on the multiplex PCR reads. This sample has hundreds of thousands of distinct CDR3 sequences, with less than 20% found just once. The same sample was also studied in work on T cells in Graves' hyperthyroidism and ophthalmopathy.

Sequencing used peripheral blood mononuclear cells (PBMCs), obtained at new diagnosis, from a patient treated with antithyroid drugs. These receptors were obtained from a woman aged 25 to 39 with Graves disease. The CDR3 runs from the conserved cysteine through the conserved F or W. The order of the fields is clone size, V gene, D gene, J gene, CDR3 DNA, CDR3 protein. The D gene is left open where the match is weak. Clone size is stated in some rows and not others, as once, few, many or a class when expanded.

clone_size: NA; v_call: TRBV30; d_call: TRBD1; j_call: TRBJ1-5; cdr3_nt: TGTGCCATTCAACAGGGGGCCTTGGATCAGCCCCAGCATTTT; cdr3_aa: CAIQQGALDQPQHF
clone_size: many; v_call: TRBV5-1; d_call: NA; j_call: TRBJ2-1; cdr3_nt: TGCGCCAGCAGCAGCCAAGAAAGGCCCAATGAGCAGTTCTTC; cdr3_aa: CASSSQERPNEQFF
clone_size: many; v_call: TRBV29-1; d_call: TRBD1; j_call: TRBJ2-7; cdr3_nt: TGCAGCGTTGTTTTGGCGGGACAGGGAGACTACGAGCAGTACTTC; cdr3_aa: CSVVLAGQGDYEQYF
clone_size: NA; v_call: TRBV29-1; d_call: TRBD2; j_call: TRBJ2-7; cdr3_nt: TGCAGCGTTGAGGACAATTTAGCGGGAAACTTCTACGAGCAGTACTTC; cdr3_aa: CSVEDNLAGNFYEQYF
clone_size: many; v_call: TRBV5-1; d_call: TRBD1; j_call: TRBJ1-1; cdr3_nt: TGCGCCAGCAGCTTCGGACAGGGACCCCCTTCGACTGAAGCTTTCTTT; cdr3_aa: CASSFGQGPPSTEAFF
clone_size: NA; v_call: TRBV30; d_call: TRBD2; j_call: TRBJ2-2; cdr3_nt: TGTGCCTGGGGAGCGGGACGAAGCACCGGGGAGCTGTTTTTT; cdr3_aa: CAWGAGRSTGELFF
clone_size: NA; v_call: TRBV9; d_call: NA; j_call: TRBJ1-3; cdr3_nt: TGTGCCAGCAGCGTAGATATCTACTCTGGAAACACCATATATTTT; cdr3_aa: CASSVDIYSGNTIYF
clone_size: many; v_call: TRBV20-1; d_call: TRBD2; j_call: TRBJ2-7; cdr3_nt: TGCAGTGCCGGGACTAGCGGGGTTACCTACGAGCAGTACTTC; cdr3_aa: CSAGTSGVTYEQYF
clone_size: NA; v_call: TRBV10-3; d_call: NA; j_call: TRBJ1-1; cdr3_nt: TGTGCCATCAGTACCAGATGGCGGACAAGAACGAACACTGAAGCTTTCTTT; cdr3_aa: CAISTRWRTRTNTEAFF
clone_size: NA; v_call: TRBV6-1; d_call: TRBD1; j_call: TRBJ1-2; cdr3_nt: TGTGCCAGCAGCGAGACCCGGACAGGGGGTGGCTACACCTTC; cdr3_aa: CASSETRTGGGYTF
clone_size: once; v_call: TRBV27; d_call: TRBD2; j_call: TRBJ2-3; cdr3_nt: TGTGCCAGCAGTTTATTGGCCCCCGGACTAGCGGGAGATACGCAGTATTTT; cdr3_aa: CASSLLAPGLAGDTQYF
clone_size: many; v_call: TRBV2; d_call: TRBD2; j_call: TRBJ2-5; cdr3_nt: TGTGCCAGCAGTAAAGAGGGAGGGGTTCAAGAGACCCAGTACTTC; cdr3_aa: CASSKEGGVQETQYF
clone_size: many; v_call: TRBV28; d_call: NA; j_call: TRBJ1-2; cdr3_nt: TGTGCCAGCAGTTTGATCGCAGAGGACTATGGCTACACCTTC; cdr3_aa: CASSLIAEDYGYTF
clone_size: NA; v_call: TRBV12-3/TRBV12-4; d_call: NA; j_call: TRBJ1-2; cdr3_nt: TGTGCCAGCAGTCCCACCGGGGCCACCGATGGCTACACCTTC; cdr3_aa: CASSPTGATDGYTF
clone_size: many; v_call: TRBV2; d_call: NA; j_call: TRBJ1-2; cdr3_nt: TGTGCCAGCAGTTTAGTCCCGGGCAACTATGGCTACACCTTC; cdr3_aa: CASSLVPGNYGYTF
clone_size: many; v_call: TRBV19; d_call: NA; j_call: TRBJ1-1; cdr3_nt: TGTGCCAGTAGTCTAAATTCGGAACCCCGCCGCACTGAAGCTTTCTTT; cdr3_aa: CASSLNSEPRRTEAFF
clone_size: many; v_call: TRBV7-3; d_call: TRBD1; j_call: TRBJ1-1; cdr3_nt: TGTGCCAGCAGCTCGGGACAGGGCCACACTGAAGCTTTCTTT; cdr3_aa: CASSSGQGHTEAFF
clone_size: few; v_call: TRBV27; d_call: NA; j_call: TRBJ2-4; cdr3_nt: TGTGCCAGCAGTGACACGGGACTAGCCAAAAACATTCAGTACTTC; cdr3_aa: CASSDTGLAKNIQYF
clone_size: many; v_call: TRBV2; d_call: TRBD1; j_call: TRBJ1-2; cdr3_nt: TGTGCCAGCGACGGGACAGGGGGAGGCTATGGCTACACCTTC; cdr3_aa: CASDGTGGGYGYTF
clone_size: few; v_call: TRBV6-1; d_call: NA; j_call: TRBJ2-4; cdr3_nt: TGTGCCAGCAGCAGGGTAGCCAAAAACATTCAGTACTTC; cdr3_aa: CASSRVAKNIQYF
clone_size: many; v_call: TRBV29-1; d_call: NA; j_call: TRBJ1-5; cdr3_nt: TGCAGCGTTTCAAAGGGCAATCAGCCCCAGCATTTT; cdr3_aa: CSVSKGNQPQHF
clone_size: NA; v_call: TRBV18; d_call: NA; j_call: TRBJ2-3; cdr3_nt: TGTGCCAGCTCACCAGTTGACTGGTACACAGATACGCAGTATTTT; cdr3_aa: CASSPVDWYTDTQYF
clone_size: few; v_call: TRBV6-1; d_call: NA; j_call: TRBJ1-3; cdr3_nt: TGTGCCAGCAGGGCCGACTGGGGCTCTGGAAACACCATATATTTT; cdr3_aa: CASRADWGSGNTIYF
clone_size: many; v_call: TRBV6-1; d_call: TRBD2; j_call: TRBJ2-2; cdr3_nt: TGTGCCCGCCGGACTAGCGGGAGATCCGGGGAGCTGTTTTTT; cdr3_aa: CARRTSGRSGELFF
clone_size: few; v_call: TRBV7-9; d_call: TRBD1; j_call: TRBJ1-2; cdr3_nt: TGTGCCAGCAGCTTAAAGGGACAGGGGGATTTCGGCTACACCTTC; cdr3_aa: CASSLKGQGDFGYTF
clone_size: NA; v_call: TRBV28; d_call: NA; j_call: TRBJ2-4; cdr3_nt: TGTGCCAGCAGTTTACGGAGGGCCCGGGACATTCAGTACTTC; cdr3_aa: CASSLRRARDIQYF
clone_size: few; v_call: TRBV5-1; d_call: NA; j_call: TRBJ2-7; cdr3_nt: TGCGCCAGCAGCTTGGGACAGGTCGTCTACGAGCAGTACTTC; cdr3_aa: CASSLGQVVYEQYF
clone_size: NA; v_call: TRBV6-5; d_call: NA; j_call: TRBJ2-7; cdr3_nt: TGTGCCAGCAGTTACTTCTCTGGGTCTACCGAGCAGTACTTC; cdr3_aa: CASSYFSGSTEQYF